The next 19 T cell receptor beta chains were all read from a single sample in a study of T cells after yellow fever vaccination. A single record per CDR3 protein comes from TCRdb applying MiXCR to the 5' RACE reads. The sample records a few hundred thousand distinct CDR3 sequences, around 4.9% being singletons. The sample in question was CD4+ T cells sorted from PBMCs, obtained on the day of the yellow fever booster vaccination. The receptors originated from a young man who received the YFV17D yellow fever vaccine.

As DNA, the CDR3 is TGCGCCAGCAGCCAGGCGTTCCAAGAGACCCAGTACTTC. It yields the protein CASSQAFQETQYF. This chain links TRBV4-1 with TRBJ2-5; the D is unclear. The germline V and J ends were trimmed by 3 bases and 1 base, with 6 bases remaining between them. Germline V lookup: CDR1 MGHRA, CDR2 YSYEKL. This CDR3 has 13 residues.

At least ten counts were recorded for this clonotype. The chain uses TRBV29-1 and TRBJ2-1; D is uncertain. This CDR3 is built from 10 residues. CDR1 and CDR2 from the germline V gene are SQVTM and ANQGSEA. V was shortened by 3 bases and J by 5 bases, with 2 bases between the two germline ends. CDR3 coding DNA: TGCAGCGTTGACAACAATGAGCAGTTCTTC. Its translation: CSVDNNEQFF.

In this sample, this clonotype turned up once. CDR3 sequence reads: CASSFRAQDEKLFF. In DNA form, the CDR3 reads TGTGCCAGCAGCTTTAGGGCACAGGATGAAAAACTGTTTTTT. The genes are TRBV7-2 and TRBJ1-4; maybe TRBD1 (5 bases). Germline values: CDR1 SGHTA, CDR2 FQGNSA. V lost 3 bases and J 6 bases, leaving 11 bases between the germline ends. CDR3 length: 14 residues.

This clonotype has more than one count but fewer than ten. The V and J genes are TRBV3-1 and TRBJ1-3; D is ambiguous. This CDR3 has 14 amino acids. V was clipped by 4 bases and J by 0 bases, with 7 bases between them. The germline V gene encodes CDR1 LGHDT and CDR2 YNNKEL (reference sequence). For the CDR3, the DNA is TGTGCCAGCAGCCGGTACTACTCTGGAAACACCATATATTTT. Protein product: CASSRYYSGNTIYF.

This chain's CDR3 is CASSPEVGNYGYTF. The CDR3 DNA sequence: TGTGCCAGCTCACCCGAAGTGGGGAACTATGGCTACACCTTC. V and J are TRBV18 and TRBJ1-2; D remains unclear. Germline CDR1 KGHSH, CDR2 LQKENI. V lost 3 bases and J 2 bases, leaving 10 bases between the germline ends. CDR3 size: 14 residues.

The chain combines TRBV7-2 with TRBJ2-1; the D gene is possibly TRBD2 (7 bases). The germline V gene has CDR1 SGHTA and CDR2 FQGNSA. The V and J ends lost 3 bases and 7 bases respectively, with 13 bases between them. CDR3 length equals 14 residues. The CDR3 nucleotides are TGTGCCAGCAGCTTCGCGGGGGCGGGGAATGAGCAGTTCTTC. Translation gives CASSFAGAGNEQFF.

A few counts support this clonotype. V and J are TRBV15 and TRBJ1-6; D unclear. The CDR3 sequence is 13 residues long. Germline CDR1 is LNHNV and CDR2 is YYDKDF (reference sequence). Trimming stripped 2 bases from V and 7 bases from J, with 6 bases between. For the CDR3, the DNA is TGTGCCACCAGCAGATCACCCAATTCACCCCTCCACTTT. Translating gives CATSRSPNSPLHF.

This clonotype was recorded many times. The rearrangement joins TRBV20-1 to TRBJ2-6; D is unclear. There are 14 residues in the CDR3. The V end lost 3 bases, the J end lost 2 bases, and 8 bases lay between the germline ends. The germline V gene encodes CDR1 DFQATT and CDR2 SNEGSKA (reference sequence). The CDR3 reads CSASWVPGANVLTF. The CDR3 DNA reads as TGCAGTGCTAGTTGGGTCCCTGGGGCCAACGTCCTGACTTTC.

This clonotype was found many times. The genes are TRBV4-3 and TRBJ2-3, with D unclear. V was pared by 0 bases and J by 1 base, with 14 bases between. The CDR3 totals 17 residues. Germline V gene sequence: CDR1 LGHNA, CDR2 YSLEER. CDR3 protein: CASSQDGLSWGTDTQYF. Here the CDR3 DNA reads TGCGCCAGCAGCCAAGACGGGCTTAGTTGGGGCACAGATACGCAGTATTTT.

V and J are TRBV7-2 and TRBJ2-3; possibly TRBD2 for D (5 bases). The V end lost 6 bases, the J end lost 2 bases, and 6 bases lay between the germline ends. The CDR3 is 12 residues long. Germline V gene lookup returns CDR1 SGHTA and CDR2 FQGNSA. CDR3 region: CASRTTTDTQYF. CDR3 bases: TGTGCCAGCAGGACTACCACAGATACGCAGTATTTT.

This chain connects TRBV6-6 to TRBJ1-2, with 7 bases matching TRBD1. Germline CDR1 is MNHNY and CDR2 is SVGAGI (reference sequence). The ends lost 6 bases at V and 4 bases at J; junction bases unmatched: 5. The CDR3 is 13 amino acids. The CDR3 bases are TGTGCCAGCAGGTCGGGACAGCTCTATGGCTACACCTTC. This sequence encodes CASRSGQLYGYTF.

This chain links TRBV20-1 with TRBJ1-5; D gene unclear. The CDR3 consists of 14 residues. Germline V gene data show CDR1 as DFQATT and CDR2 as SNEGSKA (reference sequence). The ends were cut back, 4 bases at V and 4 bases at J, with 14 bases in the middle. CDR3 DNA sequence: TGCAGTGCTAACCCGGGCCACACAAATCAGCCCCAGCATTTT. Encoded protein: CSANPGHTNQPQHF.

This clonotype was picked up a small number of times. This sequence joins TRBV7-3 and TRBJ2-5; D is ambiguous. Trimming removed 2 bases from V and 7 bases from J, with 11 bases in between. This CDR3 spans 13 amino acids. CDR1 and CDR2 (germline): SGHTA, FQGTGA. The CDR3 reads CASSLEGSGTQYF. CDR3 coding DNA: TGTGCCAGCAGCTTAGAAGGGTCGGGGACCCAGTACTTC. Together with reference TRBV7-3 and TRBJ2-5, the CDR3 gives the full variable domain: GAGVSQTPSNKVTEKGKYVELRCDPISGHTALYWYRQSLGQGPEFLIYFQGTGAADDSGLPNDRFFAVRPEGSVSTLKIQRTERGDSAVYLCASSLEGSGTQYFGPGTRLLVL.

CDR3 DNA sequence: TGTGCCAGCAGCTTGCGACAGACGGGCCTGAACGGTTACGAGCAGTACGTC. Protein sequence: CASSLRQTGLNGYEQYV. This chain uses TRBV5-4 with TRBJ2-7; maybe TRBD1 (5 bases). This CDR3 has 17 amino acids. Deletions cut 1 base from V and 4 bases from J, with 21 bases between. Germline CDR1 and CDR2: SGHNT and YYREEE (reference sequence).

This sequence joins TRBV12-3 or TRBV12-4 and TRBJ1-5; D ambiguous. Trimming pared 5 bases from V and 8 bases from J, leaving 13 bases between. There are 13 residues in the CDR3. Here the CDR3 DNA reads TGTGCCAGCAGTCCAACGGAGATGGAGCCCCAGCATTTT. It translates to CASSPTEMEPQHF.

This clonotype turned up a few times. This chain uses TRBV15 with TRBJ1-1; TRBD1 matches at 9 bases. Unmatched junction bases numbered 4, after V lost 0 bases and J lost 5 bases. CDR3 length: 15 amino acids. CDR1 is LNHNV and CDR2 is YYDKDF in the germline V gene (reference sequence). The CDR3 region has the DNA TGTGCCACCAGCAGAGAATGGACAGGGGAAACTGAAGCTTTCTTT. It specifies CATSREWTGETEAFF.

This clonotype was counted only a few times. The chain carries TRBV4-3 and TRBJ2-2; D is ambiguous. The CDR3 is 13 residues long. The V gene's germline CDR1 is LGHNA and CDR2 YSLEER. V dropped 3 bases and J dropped 3 bases, with 5 bases sitting between them. Written as DNA, the CDR3 is TGCGCCAGCAGCCATTTGGACACCGGGGAGCTGTTTTTT. This codes for CASSHLDTGELFF.

This clonotype was detected many times. V usage is TRBV12-3 or TRBV12-4 and J usage is TRBJ2-2; D unclear. V was pared by 4 bases and J by 3 bases, with 6 bases between. This CDR3 has 13 residues. The CDR3 DNA follows: TGTGCCAGCAGTTCGAGCTACACCGGGGAGCTGTTTTTT. Amino acid sequence: CASSSSYTGELFF.

The CDR3, as DNA: TGTGCCAGCAGCCAAGCCTCCGGACAGGGAAGTCAGCCCCAGCATTTT. It specifies CASSQASGQGSQPQHF. This chain links TRBV4-2 with TRBJ1-5, with 8 bases matching TRBD1. V trimming: 1 base; J trimming: 6 bases; junction bases outside the gene matches: 8. This CDR3 comprises 16 residues. Germline CDR1 LGHNA, CDR2 YNFKEQ.